Listed here is a single T cell receptor beta chain. The cohort comprised adults aged about 18 to 100 years residing in some 24 US areas. The data were taken from a study of blood T cell repertoires in COVID-19. Study information: Specimens from acute and convalescent COVID-19 originated in the United States, Italy and Spain.

CDR3 size: 16 residues. V was clipped by 7 bases and J by 7 bases, with 22 bases between them. The germline V gene encodes CDR1 KGHDR and CDR2 SFDVKD. Original handling: Amplification of reference gene primers was used by the study to estimate nucleated cell counts. The protocol was immunoSEQ multiplex PCR, while the TCRdb copy is restricted to in-frame clones and leaves out a portion. V and J calls plus clone size are reproduced from that table; the DNA served to infer D and trimming. The data hold roughly 270,000 clones, with roughly 80% observed a single time. The chain is built from TRBV24-1 and TRBJ1-5, with D hard to call. The material sequenced was PBMCs or T cells enriched from blood (not recorded which). The sequence derives from a man aged 40-55 years who had been exposed to COVID-19. CDR3 loop: CATSPSGLGGFQPQHF. CDR3 coding DNA: TGTGCCACCAGCCCATCGGGATTGGGAGGATTCCAGCCCCAGCATTTT.